A selection of T cell receptor beta chains follows, all from one sample in a study of human T cells and chemical hapten exposure. TCRdb reanalysed the RACE reads using MiXCR and keeps one entry per CDR3 protein. The sample includes about 380,000 distinct CDR3 sequences, around 4.8% of them seen just once. Sample: whole blood, taken in connection with sensitization to the hapten diphenylcyclopropenone (DPC). The receptors derive from a woman in her forties or fifties with alopecia areata. Some clones in this sample may be carry-over from other donors' samples. Each CDR3 is given with its conserved first and last residue. Each record gives: J gene, clone size, V gene, D gene, CDR3 protein, CDR3 DNA. The D gene is left open where the match is weak. Size is stated for part of the rows, as once, few or many counts, or as a class when the clone is expanded.

J: TRBJ2-5; size: many; V: TRBV10-3; D: TRBD2; CDR3: CAISDNPSGQETQYF; DNA: TGTGCCATCAGTGATAATCCTAGCGGACAAGAGACCCAGTACTTC
J: TRBJ1-5; size: -; V: TRBV6-1; D: -; CDR3: CASTNRAQNQPQHF; DNA: TGTGCCAGCACAAACAGGGCGCAGAATCAGCCCCAGCATTTT
J: TRBJ2-7; size: many; V: TRBV11-2; D: -; CDR3: CASSLDSPSYEQYF; DNA: TGTGCCAGCAGCTTAGATTCCCCTTCCTACGAGCAGTACTTC
J: TRBJ2-1; size: few; V: TRBV24-1; D: -; CDR3: CATSDLPGRHYNEQFF; DNA: TGTGCCACCAGTGATTTGCCAGGCCGTCACTACAATGAGCAGTTCTTC
J: TRBJ1-4; size: many; V: TRBV18; D: -; CDR3: CASSRSNPYEKLFF; DNA: TGTGCCAGCTCAAGATCGAACCCTTATGAAAAACTGTTTTTT
J: TRBJ2-7; size: few; V: TRBV2; D: -; CDR3: CASSAGTLSYEQYF; DNA: TGTGCCAGCAGTGCGGGGACTCTTTCCTACGAGCAGTACTTC
J: TRBJ1-2; size: many; V: TRBV7-2; D: TRBD1; CDR3: CASSEGQYGYTF; DNA: TGTGCCAGCAGCGAGGGACAGTATGGCTACACCTTC
J: TRBJ1-1; size: many; V: TRBV13; D: -; CDR3: CASSLGKTGRNTEAFF; DNA: TGTGCCAGCAGCTTAGGCAAGACGGGCCGGAACACTGAAGCTTTCTTT
J: TRBJ2-4; size: -; V: TRBV11-2; D: -; CDR3: CASSSASGGTIKNIQYF; DNA: TGTGCCAGCAGCTCCGCTTCCGGCGGGACAATCAAAAACATTCAGTACTTC
J: TRBJ2-3; size: -; V: TRBV2; D: -; CDR3: CASSARMDTQYF; DNA: TGTGCCAGCAGTGCCCGGATGGATACGCAGTATTTT
J: TRBJ2-1; size: many; V: TRBV28; D: TRBD2; CDR3: CASIGGSSYNEQFF; DNA: TGTGCCAGCATTGGCGGGAGCTCCTACAATGAGCAGTTCTTC
J: TRBJ2-1; size: many; V: TRBV20-1; D: -; CDR3: CSAVGEVTYNEQFF; DNA: TGCAGTGCAGTCGGTGAGGTCACCTACAATGAGCAGTTCTTC
J: TRBJ1-2; size: few; V: TRBV5-1; D: TRBD1; CDR3: CASSPGTELYGYTF; DNA: TGCGCCAGCAGCCCCGGGACAGAACTCTATGGCTACACCTTC
J: TRBJ2-3; size: -; V: TRBV7-3; D: -; CDR3: CASSTQGYGTDTQYF; DNA: TGTGCCAGCAGCACACAGGGTTATGGCACAGATACGCAGTATTTT
J: TRBJ2-1; size: many; V: TRBV29-1; D: TRBD1; CDR3: CSSGTGRNEQFF; DNA: TGCAGCTCGGGGACAGGGCGAAATGAGCAGTTCTTC
J: TRBJ1-1; size: -; V: TRBV7-2; D: -; CDR3: CASSLIGGSNTEAFF; DNA: TGTGCCAGCAGCTTAATAGGGGGGTCGAACACTGAAGCTTTCTTT
J: TRBJ2-2; size: -; V: TRBV7-2; D: -; CDR3: CASIPGTNTGELFF; DNA: TGTGCCAGCATCCCAGGGACGAACACCGGGGAGCTGTTTTTT
J: TRBJ1-1; size: -; V: TRBV10-1; D: -; CDR3: CASSEPGEAFF; DNA: TGCGCCAGCAGTGAACCCGGGGAGGCTTTCTTT
J: TRBJ2-1; size: many; V: TRBV6-6; D: -; CDR3: CASREGVMFF; DNA: TGTGCCAGTCGAGAAGGGGTAATGTTCTTC
J: TRBJ2-5; size: few; V: TRBV9; D: -; CDR3: CASSVGGGSETQYF; DNA: TGTGCCAGCAGCGTAGGTGGGGGTTCGGAGACCCAGTACTTC
J: TRBJ2-6; size: many; V: TRBV12-3/TRBV12-4; D: TRBD1; CDR3: CATGTGNNVLTF; DNA: TGTGCCACAGGGACAGGAAACAACGTCCTGACTTTC
J: TRBJ2-5; size: -; V: TRBV4-2; D: TRBD2; CDR3: CASSQGGSGRRETQYF; DNA: TGTGCCAGCAGCCAAGGAGGTAGCGGGAGGAGAGAGACCCAGTACTTC
J: TRBJ2-4; size: few; V: TRBV25-1; D: -; CDR3: CASSETGYKNIQYF; DNA: TGTGCCAGCTCCGAAACCGGATACAAAAACATTCAGTACTTC
J: TRBJ1-1; size: many; V: TRBV3-1; D: -; CDR3: CASSQATGTTEAFF; DNA: TGTGCCAGCAGCCAAGCGACTGGAACCACTGAAGCTTTCTTT
J: TRBJ2-3; size: many; V: TRBV20-1; D: -; CDR3: CSARLAGATDTQYF; DNA: TGCAGTGCTAGATTGGCGGGGGCTACAGATACGCAGTATTTT
J: TRBJ1-3; size: many; V: TRBV6-5; D: TRBD1; CDR3: CASSYSQGGNTIYF; DNA: TGTGCCAGCAGTTACTCACAGGGGGGAAACACCATATATTTT
J: TRBJ2-1; size: many; V: TRBV20-1; D: -; CDR3: CSATLGYNEQFF; DNA: TGCAGTGCTACTCTAGGTTACAATGAGCAGTTCTTC
J: TRBJ2-4; size: many; V: TRBV20-1; D: -; CDR3: CSAPPTGPKNIQYF; DNA: TGCAGTGCACCACCCACAGGGCCCAAAAACATTCAGTACTTC
J: TRBJ2-1; size: few; V: TRBV29-1; D: -; CDR3: CSYCTGRDYNEQFF; DNA: TGCAGCTATTGTACCGGGCGGGATTACAATGAGCAGTTCTTC
J: TRBJ2-7; size: many; V: TRBV4-2; D: -; CDR3: CASSQDFGARNEQYF; DNA: TGTGCCAGCAGCCAAGATTTCGGCGCGAGGAACGAGCAGTACTTC
J: TRBJ2-1; size: many; V: TRBV5-1; D: TRBD2; CDR3: CASSPSGGPYNEQFF; DNA: TGCGCCAGCAGCCCTAGCGGGGGTCCCTACAATGAGCAGTTCTTC
J: TRBJ1-1; size: many; V: TRBV6-5; D: -; CDR3: CASRPPTGAEAFF; DNA: TGTGCCAGCAGACCACCGACAGGTGCTGAAGCTTTCTTT
J: TRBJ1-5; size: -; V: TRBV29-1; D: -; CDR3: CSVTGGRTGQPQHF; DNA: TGCAGCGTTACCGGAGGGAGGACGGGACAGCCCCAGCATTTT
J: TRBJ1-1; size: few; V: TRBV3-1; D: TRBD1; CDR3: CASLDRDAATEAFF; DNA: TGTGCCAGCCTGGACAGGGACGCGGCCACTGAAGCTTTCTTT
J: TRBJ2-3; size: few; V: TRBV29-1; D: -; CDR3: CSVASRADTQYF; DNA: TGCAGCGTAGCTAGTCGCGCAGATACGCAGTATTTT
J: TRBJ2-1; size: few; V: TRBV4-1; D: -; CDR3: CASSHLSRGGYNEQFF; DNA: TGCGCCAGCAGCCACCTCTCCAGGGGAGGCTACAATGAGCAGTTCTTC
J: TRBJ1-6; size: -; V: TRBV28; D: TRBD1; CDR3: CASTLQGDNSPLHF; DNA: TGTGCCAGCACCCTCCAGGGGGATAATTCACCCCTCCACTTT
J: TRBJ1-4; size: many; V: TRBV12-3/TRBV12-4; D: TRBD1; CDR3: CASSYRGQLFF; DNA: TGTGCCAGCAGTTACAGGGGACAGCTGTTTTTT
J: TRBJ1-1; size: many; V: TRBV3-1; D: -; CDR3: CASSQGEGPNTEAFF; DNA: TGTGCCAGCAGCCAAGGGGAGGGCCCGAACACTGAAGCTTTCTTT
J: TRBJ2-3; size: few; V: TRBV7-9; D: -; CDR3: CASSLWQGRTDTQYF; DNA: TGTGCCAGCAGCTTGTGGCAGGGGCGGACAGATACGCAGTATTTT
J: TRBJ1-1; size: -; V: TRBV6-6; D: -; CDR3: CASSYGAPNTEAFF; DNA: TGTGCCAGCAGCTACGGGGCACCGAACACTGAAGCTTTCTTT
J: TRBJ1-1; size: many; V: TRBV12-3/TRBV12-4; D: -; CDR3: CASSFPDRTTEAFF; DNA: TGTGCCAGCAGTTTCCCCGACAGGACCACTGAAGCTTTCTTT
J: TRBJ2-3; size: many; V: TRBV20-1; D: -; CDR3: CSARRRADTQYF; DNA: TGCAGTGCTAGGAGGAGGGCAGATACGCAGTATTTT
J: TRBJ1-5; size: many; V: TRBV7-9; D: TRBD1; CDR3: CASSSSYRGADSNQPQHF; DNA: TGTGCCAGCAGCTCGTCATACAGGGGGGCCGATAGCAATCAGCCCCAGCATTTT
J: TRBJ1-1; size: many; V: TRBV20-1; D: TRBD1; CDR3: CSATEQGREGFF; DNA: TGCAGTGCTACAGAACAGGGGCGAGAGGGTTTCTTT
J: TRBJ1-2; size: -; V: TRBV7-9; D: -; CDR3: CASSTGTADGYTF; DNA: TGTGCCAGCAGCACCGGGACCGCCGATGGCTACACCTTC
J: TRBJ1-4; size: few; V: TRBV4-1; D: -; CDR3: CASSQDPMTISTNEKLFF; DNA: TGCGCCAGCAGCCAAGACCCCATGACTATTTCAACTAATGAAAAACTGTTTTTT
J: TRBJ2-3; size: -; V: TRBV7-6; D: TRBD2; CDR3: CASSFALAEAGDTQYF; DNA: TGTGCCAGCAGCTTCGCTCTAGCGGAGGCGGGAGATACGCAGTATTTT
J: TRBJ2-2; size: -; V: TRBV3-1; D: TRBD1; CDR3: CASSQSGTGVSGELFF; DNA: TGTGCCAGCAGCCAATCCGGGACAGGGGTCTCCGGGGAGCTGTTTTTT
J: TRBJ2-7; size: many; V: TRBV12-3/TRBV12-4; D: TRBD1; CDR3: CASSLPDRAYEQYF; DNA: TGTGCCAGCAGTCTGCCGGACAGGGCCTACGAGCAGTACTTC
J: TRBJ2-7; size: -; V: TRBV12-3/TRBV12-4; D: -; CDR3: CASSPGQFSYEQYF; DNA: TGTGCCAGCAGTCCAGGACAGTTCTCCTACGAGCAGTACTTC
J: TRBJ2-1; size: many; V: TRBV5-5; D: TRBD1; CDR3: CASSLEGQGNEQFF; DNA: TGTGCCAGCAGCTTGGAGGGACAGGGCAATGAGCAGTTCTTC
J: TRBJ2-3; size: few; V: TRBV6-8; D: -; CDR3: CASKPGQGGEGLARIPNTQYF; DNA: TGTGCCAGCAAGCCGGGACAGGGAGGGGAAGGACTAGCGAGAATACCGAATACGCAGTATTTT
J: TRBJ2-5; size: many; V: TRBV5-1; D: TRBD1; CDR3: CASNQQGSSETQYF; DNA: TGCGCCAGCAATCAACAGGGGAGTTCAGAGACCCAGTACTTC